The rows below give T cell receptor beta chains drawn from one sample of a study of shared clonotypes between healthy human individuals. The method was immunoSEQ multiplex PCR; TCRdb's version includes in-frame clones alone and lacks a portion of them. The data contain roughly 2.5 million clones, roughly nine tenths of them seen just once; the ten biggest clones take up roughly 0.13%. The source material was naive CD4+ T cells sorted from blood. These TCRs come from a man between 18 and 35 years old in good health. Both conserved end residues are part of each CDR3. The D gene is left open where the match is weak. Clone size is shown for a subset of rows, as once, few, many or a class of expanded clone.

v_call	j_call	clone_size	d_call	cdr3_aa	cdr3_nt
TRBV27	TRBJ2-2	-	TRBD2	CASSFGGGAGTGELFF	TGTGCCAGCAGTTTCGGCGGGGGGGCTGGCACCGGGGAGCTGTTTTTT
TRBV6-5	TRBJ2-1	-	-	CASGREQFF	TGTGCCAGCGGGAGGGAGCAGTTCTTC
TRBV19	TRBJ1-5	-	-	CASSIGGYNQPQHF	TGTGCCAGTAGTATAGGGGGCTACAATCAGCCCCAGCATTTT
TRBV4-1	TRBJ1-1	few	-	CASSPRAVMNTEAFF	TGCGCCAGCAGCCCCCGGGCAGTGATGAACACTGAAGCTTTCTTT
TRBV29-1	TRBJ2-3	-	-	CSVDFPLGTDTQYF	TGCAGCGTTGATTTTCCATTGGGGACAGATACGCAGTATTTT
TRBV2	TRBJ2-7	-	-	CAKRLVLTYEQYF	TGTGCCAAGAGACTAGTCCTAACCTACGAGCAGTACTTC
TRBV5-1	TRBJ2-1	-	TRBD1	CASSSYRGNEQFF	TGCGCCAGCAGCTCGTACAGGGGCAATGAGCAGTTCTTC
TRBV6-1	TRBJ2-5	once	TRBD2	CASSGTSGSQTQYF	TGTGCCAGCAGTGGGACTAGCGGGAGTCAGACCCAGTACTTC
TRBV5-1	TRBJ2-3	-	TRBD2	CASSFWASGGTDTQYF	TGCGCCAGCAGCTTTTGGGCTAGCGGGGGGACAGATACGCAGTATTTT
TRBV7-2	TRBJ1-1	once	-	CASSLGRGGNTEAFF	TGTGCCAGCAGCTTAGGGAGGGGGGGGAACACTGAAGCTTTCTTT
TRBV6-5	TRBJ2-1	-	TRBD2	CASSYGLAAYNEQFF	TGTGCCAGCAGTTATGGGCTAGCGGCCTACAATGAGCAGTTCTTC
TRBV30	TRBJ1-3	-	TRBD1	CAWGGQGGRNTIYF	TGTGCCTGGGGGGGACAGGGAGGAAGAAACACCATATATTTT
TRBV6-5	TRBJ2-7	-	TRBD1	CATGTGYEQYF	TGTGCCACCGGGACAGGCTACGAGCAGTACTTC
TRBV7-3	TRBJ2-1	-	-	CASSLGTSKYNEQFF	TGTGCCAGCAGCTTAGGGACAAGCAAGTACAATGAGCAGTTCTTC
TRBV6-6	TRBJ2-1	-	-	CASTDQAGGRNEQFF	TGTGCCAGCACCGACCAAGCTGGGGGGCGCAATGAGCAGTTCTTC
TRBV5-4	TRBJ2-7	-	TRBD2	CASSLVASGNYEQYF	TGTGCCAGCAGCTTGGTCGCTAGCGGGAATTACGAGCAGTACTTC
TRBV7-6	TRBJ2-2	-	-	CASSLTGPFTGELFF	TGTGCCAGCAGCCTAACGGGGCCCTTCACCGGGGAGCTGTTTTTT
TRBV27	TRBJ1-5	-	-	CASSFTSNQPQHF	TGTGCCAGCAGTTTCACCAGCAATCAGCCCCAGCATTTT
TRBV18	TRBJ2-7	-	-	CASSPGRSGSYEQYF	TGTGCCAGCTCACCCGGGAGATCAGGCTCCTACGAGCAGTACTTC
TRBV29-1	TRBJ2-5	once	-	CSVAAVGTGEQYF	TGCAGCGTTGCTGCAGTCGGGACTGGAGAGCAGTACTTC
TRBV7-2	TRBJ1-4	-	TRBD1	CASSHGQGPEKLFF	TGTGCCAGCAGCCATGGACAGGGGCCTGAAAAACTGTTTTTT
TRBV9	TRBJ2-1	-	-	CASSEDQGGASYNEQFF	TGTGCCAGCAGTGAGGACCAGGGCGGGGCCTCCTACAATGAGCAGTTCTTC
TRBV30	TRBJ1-1	-	-	CAWSVSTWGEAFF	TGTGCCTGGAGTGTATCAACCTGGGGTGAAGCTTTCTTT
TRBV5-8	TRBJ1-5	once	TRBD1	CASSTRTGVGSNQPQHF	TGTGCCAGCAGCACGAGGACAGGGGTTGGGAGCAATCAGCCCCAGCATTTT
TRBV30	TRBJ2-7	-	-	CAWSVGGSSYEQYF	TGTGCCTGGAGTGTAGGTGGGAGCTCCTACGAGCAGTACTTC
TRBV7-9	TRBJ1-1	few	-	CASTLMGVNTEAFF	TGTGCCAGCACCTTAATGGGGGTGAACACTGAAGCTTTCTTT
TRBV10-1	TRBJ2-2	-	-	CASSESYTGELFF	TGCGCCAGCAGTGAGTCTTACACCGGGGAGCTGTTTTTT
TRBV28	TRBJ2-7	few	-	CASSVEGPYEQYF	TGTGCCAGCAGTGTCGAGGGCCCCTACGAGCAGTACTTC
TRBV11-3	TRBJ2-7	-	-	CASSLDRVDEQYF	TGTGCCAGCAGCTTAGACAGGGTCGACGAGCAGTACTTC
TRBV30	TRBJ2-1	-	-	CAWAPRYNEQFF	TGTGCCTGGGCCCCAAGGTACAATGAGCAGTTCTTC
TRBV7-3	TRBJ2-3	once	-	CASSPSGDTQYF	TGTGCCAGCAGCCCTTCGGGTGATACGCAGTATTTT
TRBV30	TRBJ1-1	few	-	CAWSTGITEAFF	TGTGCCTGGAGTACCGGAATCACTGAAGCTTTCTTT
TRBV9	TRBJ1-1	-	-	CASSVAVGRQNTEAFF	TGTGCCAGCAGCGTGGCTGTAGGGCGGCAGAACACTGAAGCTTTCTTT
TRBV28	TRBJ1-5	-	-	CASSLAVGNQPQHF	TGTGCCAGCAGTTTGGCGGTTGGCAATCAGCCCCAGCATTTT
TRBV7-2	TRBJ2-1	-	-	CASSPPGAGQHEQFF	TGTGCCAGCAGCCCACCTGGGGCTGGGCAACATGAGCAGTTCTTC
TRBV2	TRBJ2-7	-	-	CASSLRVGEQYF	TGTGCCAGCAGCCTACGAGTAGGCGAGCAGTACTTC
TRBV9	TRBJ2-1	-	TRBD2	CASSAMGLAGSGSYNEQFF	TGTGCCAGCAGCGCAATGGGACTAGCGGGGTCCGGCTCCTACAATGAGCAGTTCTTC